This T cell receptor beta chain was found in a study of cytotoxic CD8 clonotypes in ibrutinib-treated CLL. Points from the study as a whole: Few clonotypes were public, and these shrank or held steady under treatment.

About this clone: Its specificity is unknown.

Here immunoSEQ multiplex PCR was the method, and the copy in TCRdb shows in-frame clones only, minus some. In the table there are approximately 150,000 clones, over 75% of which are singletons. The CDR3 totals 13 residues. Germline V gene sequence: CDR1 MNHEY, CDR2 SMNVEV (reference sequence). V dropped 5 bases and J dropped 1 base, with 8 bases sitting between them. This sequence originates from a human donor with chronic lymphocytic leukemia. Sequences were derived from PBMCs, sampled at disease progression, from a patient treated with ibrutinib. This chain uses TRBV27 with TRBJ2-5; no reliable D call. CDR3 nucleotide sequence: TGTGCCAGCAGTCCCTCAAGCCAAGAGACCCAGTACTTC. It specifies CASSPSSQETQYF.